Following are 28 T cell receptor beta chains from one sample sequenced in a study of CD4 T cells in relation to SARS-CoV-2 and coronaviruses. Their specific antigens are unknown. Produced via immunoSEQ multiplex PCR; TCRdb's table is partial and in-frame only. Here the sample spans around 16,000 clones, approximately 78% being singletons. Before the COVID-19 pandemic, during about 2011-2019, CD4+ T cells were taken from unexposed donors. After ten to eleven days of culture, CD4+ T cells were isolated. The sample was CD4+ T cells from PBMCs, cultured in vitro. These receptors all stem from a human donor in good health.

In its sample, this clone was seen a few times. This sequence joins TRBV19 and TRBJ2-2; D unresolved. This CDR3 contains 14 residues. Germline V gene sequence: CDR1 LNHDA, CDR2 SQIVND (reference sequence). With 4 bases removed from V and 16 bases from J, the gap between germline ends came to 22 bases. The CDR3: CASSSPPEIFSTFF. The CDR3 nucleotides are TGTGCCAGTAGTAGTCCACCCGAAATCTTCAGCACGTTTTTT. The complete variable domain, with remaining parts taken from reference TRBV19 and TRBJ2-2, reads DGGITQSPKYLFRKEGQNVTLSCEQNLNHDAMYWYRQDPGQGLRLIYYSQIVNDFQKGDIAEGYSVSREKKESFPLTVTSAQKNPTAFYLCASSSPPEIFSTFFGEGSRLTVL.

The rearrangement links TRBV29-1 to TRBJ2-5; 8 bases are a match to TRBD1. The CDR3 contains 12 residues. V trimming: 5 bases; J trimming: 6 bases; junction bases outside the gene matches: 5. Per germline, CDR1 SQVTM and CDR2 ANQGSEA. DNA of the CDR3: TGCAGCGTTCGGACAGGGAAACAGACCCAGTACTTC. Translation gives CSVRTGKQTQYF.

The V call is TRBV18, the J call TRBJ2-1; D unresolved. Germline V gene lookup returns CDR1 KGHSH and CDR2 LQKENI. The CDR3 extends over 15 amino acids. Trimming stripped 3 bases from V and 5 bases from J, with 14 bases between. The CDR3 sequence is CASSPLRADNNEQFF. CDR3 bases: TGTGCCAGCTCACCTCTCAGAGCCGACAACAATGAGCAGTTCTTC.

The rearrangement uses TRBV5-1 and TRBJ1-2, with D tentatively TRBD1 (6 bases). Germline V gives CDR1 SGHRS, CDR2 YFSETQ. The CDR3 spans 13 residues. V lost 2 bases and J 8 bases, leaving 13 bases between the germline ends. This chain's CDR3 is CASSFEGDGGYTF. Here the CDR3 DNA reads TGCGCCAGCAGCTTTGAGGGGGATGGAGGCTACACCTTC.

CDR3 sequence (DNA): TGCGCCAGCAGCTTGGGCAGGGTCCAAGAGACCCAGTACTTC. It translates to CASSLGRVQETQYF. The chain recombines TRBV5-1 with TRBJ2-5; perhaps TRBD1 as D (5 bases). CDR1 is SGHRS and CDR2 is YFSETQ in the germline V gene. The V end was cut by 0 bases, the J end by 1 base, with 7 bases between. This CDR3 has 14 residues.

This rearrangement joins TRBV18 to TRBJ1-2; no clear D. Germline values: CDR1 KGHSH, CDR2 LQKENI. The CDR3 contains 14 residues. V lost 3 bases and J 4 bases, leaving 12 bases between the germline ends. CDR3 nucleotide sequence: TGTGCCAGCTCACCTTCGGATCTCCCCTATGGCTACACCTTC. Translating it yields CASSPSDLPYGYTF.

The CDR3 loop is CASSIMEMDHRYGYTF. CDR3 DNA: TGTGCCAGTAGTATCATGGAGATGGACCATCGCTATGGCTACACCTTC. The chain joins TRBV19 to TRBJ1-2; D is unresolved. The V end lost 3 bases, the J end lost 4 bases, and 18 bases lay between the germline ends. Germline lookup yields CDR1 LNHDA and CDR2 SQIVND (reference sequence). This CDR3 is built from 16 residues.

This clone was observed a handful of times. The genes are TRBV10-1 and TRBJ1-2; the match to TRBD1 covers 10 bases. V was pared by 5 bases and J by 7 bases, with 10 bases of the junction left unmatched. Germline V lookup: CDR1 WNHNN, CDR2 SYGVQD (reference sequence). The CDR3 contains 15 residues. The CDR3 here is CASSPAGTGDGGYTF. The CDR3 DNA reads as TGCGCCAGCAGTCCAGCCGGGACAGGGGACGGTGGCTACACCTTC.

The chain uses TRBV6-5 and TRBJ2-7; no clear D gene. The germline gives CDR1 MNHEY, CDR2 SVGAGI. This CDR3 spans 13 amino acids. V was pared by 5 bases and J by 3 bases, with 11 bases between. The CDR3 bases are TGTGCCAGCAGTCGCGACGGATACTACGAGCAGTACTTC. Amino acid sequence: CASSRDGYYEQYF.

This clone was detected a few times. The rearrangement joins TRBV29-1 to TRBJ2-7; D is ambiguous. This CDR3 is 11 amino acids long. Trimming removed 5 bases from V and 1 base from J, with 6 bases in between. From germline, CDR1 is SQVTM and CDR2 ANQGSEA. The CDR3 here is CSVTSSYEQYF. The CDR3 coding sequence is TGCAGCGTTACCAGTTCCTACGAGCAGTACTTC.

The chain has TRBV13 and TRBJ1-2; TRBD1 might be the D (6 bases). Per germline, CDR1 PRHDT and CDR2 FYEKMQ (reference sequence). The V gene lost 5 bases and the J gene lost 7 bases, with 11 bases spanning the gap. The CDR3 loop spans 12 amino acids. The CDR3 nucleotides are TGTGCCAGCAGCCCACGGACAGTTGGCTACACCTTC. Translation gives CASSPRTVGYTF.

The DNA for the CDR3 is TGTGCCAGCAGCTTAGACGGACCGGGACAGGGGTACGAGCAGTACTTC. Its protein product is CASSLDGPGQGYEQYF. J is TRBJ2-7 and V is TRBV11-2; TRBD1 matches 10 bases. With V trimmed by 0 bases and J by 4 bases, 6 bases remained unmatched. This CDR3 spans 16 amino acids. The germline V gene has CDR1 SGHAT and CDR2 FQNNGV.

The rearrangement links TRBV11-2 to TRBJ2-7, with a weak D call TRBD2 (7 bases). CDR3 length: 16 amino acids. V was trimmed by 0 bases and J by 2 bases, leaving 14 bases between them. Germline V gene lookup returns CDR1 SGHAT and CDR2 FQNNGV. This CDR3 reads CASSLDRQGRAYEQYF. For the CDR3, the DNA is TGTGCCAGCAGCTTAGATCGTCAGGGGAGGGCCTACGAGCAGTACTTC.

This rearrangement joins TRBV4-1 to TRBJ2-7; D is uncertain. Germline V gives CDR1 MGHRA, CDR2 YSYEKL. Between the trimmed V and J ends, which lost 1 base and 3 bases, there was a span of 10 bases. CDR3 length: 14 amino acids. CDR3 coding DNA: TGCGCCAGCAGCCAAGTGTTCGGCGGCTACGAGCAGTACTTC. It specifies CASSQVFGGYEQYF.

DNA of the CDR3: TGTGCCAGCAGTTCCCTTGGCCAGGGGACCGGGGAGCTGTTTTTT. Its protein is CASSSLGQGTGELFF. The chain has TRBV28 and TRBJ2-2; D perhaps matches TRBD1 (6 bases). The V gene lost 4 bases and the J gene lost 5 bases, with 14 bases spanning the gap. The CDR3 consists of 15 residues. The germline V gene encodes CDR1 MDHEN and CDR2 SYDVKM.

This clone was counted a few times. This chain connects TRBV3-1 (or the pseudogene TRBV3-2) to TRBJ2-2, with TRBD2 matching 7 bases. Losses at the gene ends were 0 bases for V and 5 bases for J; bases not matched to a gene: 6. From germline, CDR1 is LGHDT and CDR2 YNNKEL (reference sequence). The CDR3 spans 16 residues. CDR3 nucleotides: TGTGCCAGCAGCCAAGAAGGGCTAGCGGTAACCGGGGAGCTGTTTTTT. It translates to CASSQEGLAVTGELFF.

The rearrangement links TRBV6-6 to TRBJ1-1; possibly TRBD1 for D (6 bases). V lost 7 bases and J 1 base, leaving 16 bases between the germline ends. This CDR3 is built from 15 residues. Germline V gene sequence: CDR1 MNHNY, CDR2 SVGAGI (reference sequence). The CDR3 sequence: CASKTGRGGNTEAFF. The CDR3 nucleotides are TGTGCCAGCAAAACAGGGCGGGGGGGGAACACTGAAGCTTTCTTT.

V is TRBV18 and J is TRBJ2-2; D not resolved. Deletions cut 6 bases from V and 2 bases from J, with 13 bases between. Germline V gene data show CDR1 as KGHSH and CDR2 as LQKENI. The CDR3 is made up of 15 amino acids. The CDR3 DNA sequence: TGTGCCAGCTCCATGGTTGGCCCTAACACCGGGGAGCTGTTTTTT. This translates into CASSMVGPNTGELFF. Full variable domain (outside the CDR3, taken from reference TRBV18 and TRBJ2-2): NAGVMQNPRHLVRRRGQEARLRCSPMKGHSHVYWYRQLPEEGLKFMVYLQKENIIDESGMPKERFSAEFPKEGPSILRIQQVVRGDSAAYFCASSMVGPNTGELFFGEGSRLTVL.

The CDR3: CASSQGVGADEQYF. The DNA of the CDR3 is TGTGCCAGCAGCCAAGGGGTAGGGGCCGACGAGCAGTACTTC. This sequence joins TRBV3-1 (or the pseudogene TRBV3-2) and TRBJ2-7, with a weak D call TRBD1 (5 bases). V lost 1 base and J 5 bases, leaving 12 bases between the germline ends. The CDR3 contains 14 residues. Germline V gene lookup returns CDR1 LGHDT and CDR2 YNNKEL (reference sequence).

The chain's CDR3 is CASSAALRVSGRSETQYF. The CDR3 DNA reads as TGTGCCAGCAGTGCCGCACTAAGGGTTAGCGGGAGGTCGGAGACCCAGTACTTC. This rearrangement joins TRBV6-4 to TRBJ2-5; TRBD2 aligns across 10 bases. V lost 4 bases to trimming and J lost 5 bases; unmatched junction nucleotides: 16. Germline-derived CDR1 and CDR2 are MRHNA and SNTAGT. This CDR3 spans 18 amino acids.

The chain uses TRBV19 and TRBJ2-3; 7 bases match TRBD2. This CDR3 spans 15 amino acids. V was clipped by 3 bases and J by 4 bases; unmatched bases: 7. Germline V gene data show CDR1 as LNHDA and CDR2 as SQIVND (reference sequence). This chain's CDR3 is CASSMFREGSDTQYF. As DNA, the CDR3 is TGTGCCAGTAGTATGTTTAGGGAGGGATCAGATACGCAGTATTTT.

J is TRBJ2-7 and V is TRBV5-4; 8 bases are shared with TRBD1. The V and J ends lost 0 bases and 7 bases, in that order; junction bases with no gene match: 6. This CDR3 comprises 14 residues. Germline V gene sequence: CDR1 SGHNT, CDR2 YYREEE (reference sequence). The CDR3 sequence is CASSLVQGAREQYF. Here the CDR3 DNA reads TGTGCCAGCAGCTTGGTTCAGGGGGCGAGAGAGCAGTACTTC.

The genes are TRBV18 and TRBJ1-1; no clear D gene. The germline V gene encodes CDR1 KGHSH and CDR2 LQKENI. Deletions cut 1 base from V and 6 bases from J, with 12 bases between. The CDR3 contains 14 residues. CDR3 amino acids: CASSPRDYHSEAFF. The CDR3, as DNA: TGTGCCAGCTCACCACGCGACTACCACTCTGAAGCTTTCTTT.

The chain couples TRBV5-1 to TRBJ2-3; D is ambiguous. The V end lost 2 bases, the J end lost 2 bases, and 0 bases lay between the germline ends. CDR1 is SGHRS, CDR2 YFSETQ, per germline. This CDR3 spans 11 amino acids. This chain's CDR3 is CASSFTDTQYF. In nucleotides, the CDR3 is TGCGCCAGCAGCTTCACAGATACGCAGTATTTT.

This chain joins TRBV5-4 and TRBJ2-4; the D is unclear. The CDR3 contains 13 residues. Trimming took off 4 bases at V and 8 bases at J, with 13 bases between the two ends. Germline CDR1 SGHNT, CDR2 YYREEE (reference sequence). The chain's CDR3 is CASSPWGIDIQYF. The CDR3 DNA is TGTGCCAGCAGCCCTTGGGGTATAGACATTCAGTACTTC. Full variable domain (outside the CDR3, taken from reference TRBV5-4 and TRBJ2-4): ETGVTQSPTHLIKTRGQQVTLRCSSQSGHNTVSWYQQALGQGPQFIFQYYREEENGRGNFPPRFSGLQFPNYSSELNVNALELDDSALYLCASSPWGIDIQYFGAGTRLSVL.

The V call is TRBV6-5, the J call TRBJ2-2; 8 bases line up with TRBD1. CDR3 length: 14 amino acids. After removal of 9 bases from V and 0 bases from J, the junction contained 3 bases not matched to a gene. Germline loops: CDR1 MNHEY, CDR2 SVGAGI. CDR3 coding DNA: TGTGCCAGTGGACAGGGTTCGAACACCGGGGAGCTGTTTTTT. It encodes CASGQGSNTGELFF.

V usage is TRBV7-6 and J usage is TRBJ2-3, with TRBD2 identical over 7 bases. The germline CDR1 and CDR2 sequences are SGHVS and FNYEAQ. V lost 4 bases and J lost 1; bases outside the gene matches: 5. The CDR3 has 15 amino acids. For the CDR3, the DNA is TGTGCCAGCAGCTCCTTAGCGGGCGGCACAGATACGCAGTATTTT. Residues: CASSSLAGGTDTQYF.

The count of this clone is one. This rearrangement joins TRBV29-1 to TRBJ1-1, with 9 bases matching TRBD1. After removal of 5 bases from V and 0 bases from J, the junction contained 4 bases not matched to a gene. Germline assignment: CDR1 SQVTM and CDR2 ANQGSEA. This CDR3 comprises 14 residues. DNA of the CDR3: TGCAGCGTTTACAGGGGGCTTATGAACACTGAAGCTTTCTTT. This gives the protein CSVYRGLMNTEAFF.